A single sample is the source of the 5 T cell receptor beta chains below, sequenced in a study of identical twins. In TCRdb, the 5' RACE reads were re-called with MiXCR into one record per CDR3 protein. This repertoire shows approximately 620,000 distinct CDR3 sequences, 8.5% to 9% found once; its top ten account for about 0.98%. These same data were also listed under a study on yellow fever vaccine responses in identical twins.

The sequenced sample was PBMCs. Receptors were obtained from a woman under 30 in good health.

Ten or more counts support this clonotype. This rearrangement joins TRBV7-6 to TRBJ2-7; D is undetermined. CDR1 is SGHVS, CDR2 FNYEAQ, per germline. V lost 1 base to trimming and J lost 3 bases, with 10 bases between them. The CDR3 spans 14 residues. The CDR3 DNA sequence: TGTGCCAGCAGCTTAGAGGCTCAATTCTACGAGCAGTACTTC. It codes for CASSLEAQFYEQYF.

This clonotype has only a few counts. The chain couples TRBV29-1 to TRBJ1-1, with no clear D. V was clipped by 3 bases and J by 1 base, with 6 bases between them. Germline loops: CDR1 SQVTM, CDR2 ANQGSEA. CDR3 length equals 12 residues. Here the CDR3 DNA reads TGCAGCGTTGAGGAGACGAACACTGAAGCTTTCTTT. This gives the protein CSVEETNTEAFF.

This clonotype was picked up many times. V and J are TRBV13 and TRBJ2-2; D may correspond to TRBD1 or TRBD2 (5 bases each). This CDR3 is built from 15 residues. Looked up from germline, CDR1 is PRHDT and CDR2 is FYEKMQ (reference sequence). V was cut by 4 bases and J by 7 bases, with 16 bases left in between. The CDR3 here is CASSSSGPAIGELFF. Written as DNA, the CDR3 is TGTGCCAGCAGCTCCTCGGGACCCGCGATCGGGGAGCTGTTTTTT. Full variable domain (remainder filled in from reference TRBV13 and TRBJ2-2): AAGVIQSPRHLIKEKRETATLKCYPIPRHDTVYWYQQGPGQDPQFLISFYEKMQSDKGSIPDRFSAQQFSDYHSELNMSSLELGDSALYFCASSSSGPAIGELFFGEGSRLTVL.

The sample holds a few counts of this clonotype. CDR3 region: CASSIVGGPWKYF. The CDR3 nucleotides read TGTGCCAGTAGTATAGTGGGCGGACCGTGGAAGTACTTC. The V and J genes are TRBV19 and TRBJ2-7; no reliable D call. The CDR3 length is 13 residues. Germline V gene sequence: CDR1 LNHDA, CDR2 SQIVND (reference sequence). V was cut by 1 base and J by 11 bases, with 15 bases left in between.

This clonotype was recorded a few times. CDR3 bases: TGCAGTGCTAGACCCCGGGACCTGGGGTCCTACGAGCAGTACTTC. Its translation: CSARPRDLGSYEQYF. V gene TRBV20-1 combines with J gene TRBJ2-7, with D perhaps given as TRBD1 or TRBD2 (5 bases each). The V gene lost 2 bases and the J gene lost 1 base, with 15 bases spanning the gap. CDR1 and CDR2 from the germline V gene are DFQATT and SNEGSKA (reference sequence). The CDR3 spans 15 residues.